This is a list of T cell receptor beta chains from one sample in a study of blood T cell repertoires in COVID-19. Measured with immunoSEQ multiplex PCR; TCRdb has only the in-frame clones, and not every one. The sample lists 200,000 to 250,000 clones; around 87% were seen once. Sequencing was done on a sample of PBMCs or T cells enriched from blood (not recorded which). The receptors shown here come from a woman in her 30s with acute COVID-19. Both conserved end residues are part of each CDR3. A D gene is named only where the DNA matches it firmly.

CDR3,DNA,V,D,J
CATSDLMGQGEETQYF,TGTGCCACCAGTGATTTGATGGGACAGGGCGAAGAGACCCAGTACTTC,TRBV24-1,TRBD1,TRBJ2-5
CAISESLGLAGGREQYF,TGTGCCATCAGTGAGTCGTTAGGACTAGCGGGAGGGCGCGAGCAGTACTTC,TRBV10-3,TRBD2,TRBJ2-7
CASGLLAGEQYF,TGTGCCAGCGGATTACTAGCTGGCGAGCAGTACTTC,TRBV28,-,TRBJ2-7
CASSPLNGYGGWEQYF,TGTGCCAGCAGCCCCCTCAATGGATACGGGGGGTGGGAGCAGTACTTC,TRBV7-9,TRBD2,TRBJ2-7
CASSLDRPYGYTF,TGTGCCAGCAGCTTGGACAGGCCTTATGGCTACACCTTC,TRBV6-5,TRBD1,TRBJ1-2
CASSVEREGTVTDTQYF,TGTGCCAGCAGCGTAGAGAGGGAGGGGACGGTGACAGATACGCAGTATTTT,TRBV9,TRBD2,TRBJ2-3
CASSLDRVPWETQYF,TGTGCCAGCAGTCTGGACAGGGTTCCGTGGGAGACCCAGTACTTC,TRBV2,TRBD1,TRBJ2-5
CASAPGGPYNEQFF,TGCGCCAGCGCACCGGGGGGGCCGTACAATGAGCAGTTCTTC,TRBV5-1,TRBD2,TRBJ2-1
CASGNPRGGSGNTIYF,TGTGCTAGTGGCAACCCCCGGGGAGGCTCTGGAAACACCATATATTTT,TRBV12-5,-,TRBJ1-3
CASSLANRGEGFFNEQFF,TGCGCCAGCAGCTTGGCCAACCGTGGGGAGGGATTCTTCAATGAGCAGTTCTTC,TRBV5-1,TRBD2,TRBJ2-1
CASSPGTGSEKLFF,TGTGCCAGCAGCCCTGGGACAGGGAGCGAAAAACTGTTTTTT,TRBV5-4,TRBD1,TRBJ1-4